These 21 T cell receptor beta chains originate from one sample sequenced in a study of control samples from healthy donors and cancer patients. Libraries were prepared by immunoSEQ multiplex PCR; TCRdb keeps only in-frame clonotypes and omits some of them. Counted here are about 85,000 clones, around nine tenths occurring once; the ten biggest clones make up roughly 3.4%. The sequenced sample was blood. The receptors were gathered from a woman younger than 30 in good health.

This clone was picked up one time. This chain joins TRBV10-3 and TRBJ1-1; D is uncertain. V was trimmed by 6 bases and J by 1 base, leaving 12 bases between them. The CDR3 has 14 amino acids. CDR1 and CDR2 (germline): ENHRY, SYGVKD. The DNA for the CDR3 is TGTGCCATCAGCTTACAGCATGCGAACACTGAAGCTTTCTTT. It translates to CAISLQHANTEAFF.

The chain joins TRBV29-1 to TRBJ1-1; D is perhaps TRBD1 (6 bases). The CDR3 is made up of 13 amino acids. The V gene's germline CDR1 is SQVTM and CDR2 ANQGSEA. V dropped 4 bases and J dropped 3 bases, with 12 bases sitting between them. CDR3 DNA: TGCAGCGTTGTTTTAGGGGGGGACACTGAAGCTTTCTTT. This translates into CSVVLGGDTEAFF.

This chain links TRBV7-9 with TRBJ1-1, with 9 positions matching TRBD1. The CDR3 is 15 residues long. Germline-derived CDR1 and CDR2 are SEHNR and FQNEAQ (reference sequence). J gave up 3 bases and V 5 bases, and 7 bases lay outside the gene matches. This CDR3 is CASSPWTGADTEAFF. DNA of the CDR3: TGTGCCAGCAGCCCTTGGACAGGGGCGGACACTGAAGCTTTCTTT. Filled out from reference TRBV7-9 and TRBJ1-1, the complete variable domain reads DTGVSQNPRHKITKRGQNVTFRCDPISEHNRLYWYRQTLGQGPEFLTYFQNEAQLEKSRLLSDRFSAERPKGSFSTLEIQRTEQGDSAMYLCASSPWTGADTEAFFGQGTRLTVV.

CDR3 loop: CASARSADTQYF. As DNA, the CDR3 is TGTGCCAGCGCGAGATCGGCAGATACGCAGTATTTT. The genes are TRBV2 and TRBJ2-3, with D unresolved. With 8 bases removed from V and 4 bases from J, the gap between germline ends came to 10 bases. The CDR3 has 12 amino acids. Germline V gene sequence: CDR1 SNHLY, CDR2 FYNNEI. The variable domain in full, with the rest retrieved from reference TRBV2 and TRBJ2-3, is EPEVTQTPSHQVTQMGQEVILRCVPISNHLYFYWYRQILGQKVEFLVSFYNNEISEKSEIFDDQFSVERPDGSNFTLKIRSTKLEDSAMYFCASARSADTQYFGPGTRLTVL.

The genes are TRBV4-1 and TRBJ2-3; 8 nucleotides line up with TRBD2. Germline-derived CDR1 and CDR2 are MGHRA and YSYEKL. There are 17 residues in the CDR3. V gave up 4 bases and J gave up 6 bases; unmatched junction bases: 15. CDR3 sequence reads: CASSRPITGGAVDTQYF. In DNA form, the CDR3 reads TGCGCCAGCAGCCGTCCCATCACCGGGGGGGCCGTCGATACGCAGTATTTT.

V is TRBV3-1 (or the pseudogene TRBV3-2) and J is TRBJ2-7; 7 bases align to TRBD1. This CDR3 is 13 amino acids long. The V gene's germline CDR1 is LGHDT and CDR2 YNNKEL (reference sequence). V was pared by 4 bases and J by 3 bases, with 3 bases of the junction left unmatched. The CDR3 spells CASSRWDSYEQYF. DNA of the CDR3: TGTGCCAGCAGCCGCTGGGACAGCTACGAGCAGTACTTC.

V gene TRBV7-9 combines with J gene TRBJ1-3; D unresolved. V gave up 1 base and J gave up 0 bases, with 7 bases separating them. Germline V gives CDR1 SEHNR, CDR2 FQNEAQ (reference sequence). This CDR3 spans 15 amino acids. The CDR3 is CASSLDPGSGNTIYF. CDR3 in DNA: TGTGCCAGCAGCTTAGACCCTGGCTCTGGAAACACCATATATTTT.

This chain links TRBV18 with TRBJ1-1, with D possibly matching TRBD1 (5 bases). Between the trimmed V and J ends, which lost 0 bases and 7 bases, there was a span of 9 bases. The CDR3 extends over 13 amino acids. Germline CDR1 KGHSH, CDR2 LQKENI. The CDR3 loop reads CASSPPGTDEAFF. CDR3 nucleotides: TGTGCCAGCTCACCACCGGGGACGGATGAAGCTTTCTTT.

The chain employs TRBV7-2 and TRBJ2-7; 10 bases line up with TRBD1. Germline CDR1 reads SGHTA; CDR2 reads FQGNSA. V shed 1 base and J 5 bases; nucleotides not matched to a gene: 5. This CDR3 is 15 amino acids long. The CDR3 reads CASSLGWDRGHEQYF. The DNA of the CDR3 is TGTGCCAGCAGCTTAGGCTGGGACAGGGGACACGAGCAGTACTTC. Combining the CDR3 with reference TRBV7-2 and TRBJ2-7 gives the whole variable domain GAGVSQSPSNKVTEKGKDVELRCDPISGHTALYWYRQSLGQGLEFLIYFQGNSAPDKSGLPSDRFSAERTGGSVSTLTIQRTQQEDSAVYLCASSLGWDRGHEQYFGPGTRLTVT.

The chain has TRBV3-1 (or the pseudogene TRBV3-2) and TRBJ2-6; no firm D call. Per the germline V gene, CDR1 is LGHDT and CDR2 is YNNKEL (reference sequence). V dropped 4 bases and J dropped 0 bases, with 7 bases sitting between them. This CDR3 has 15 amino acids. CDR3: CASSLLSSGANVLTF. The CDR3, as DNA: TGTGCCAGCAGCCTCCTGAGCTCTGGGGCCAACGTCCTGACTTTC.

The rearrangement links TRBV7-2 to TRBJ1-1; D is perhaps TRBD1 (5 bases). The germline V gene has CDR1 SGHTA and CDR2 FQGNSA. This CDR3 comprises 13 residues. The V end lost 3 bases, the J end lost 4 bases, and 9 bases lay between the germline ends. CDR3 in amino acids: CASSFTGGTEAFF. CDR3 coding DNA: TGTGCCAGCAGCTTTACAGGAGGCACTGAAGCTTTCTTT.

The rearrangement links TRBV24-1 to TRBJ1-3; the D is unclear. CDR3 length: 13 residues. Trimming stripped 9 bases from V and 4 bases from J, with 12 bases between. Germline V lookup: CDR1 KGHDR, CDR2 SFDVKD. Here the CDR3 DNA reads TGTGCCACCGGAAAAGGGTGGGGAAACACCATATATTTT. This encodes CATGKGWGNTIYF.

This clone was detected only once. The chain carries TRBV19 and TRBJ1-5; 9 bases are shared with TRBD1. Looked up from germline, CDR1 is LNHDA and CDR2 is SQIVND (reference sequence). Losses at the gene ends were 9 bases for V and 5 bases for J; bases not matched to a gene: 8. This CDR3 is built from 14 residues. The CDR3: CASGTGKSDQPQHF. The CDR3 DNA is TGTGCCAGCGGGACAGGGAAAAGTGATCAGCCCCAGCATTTT.

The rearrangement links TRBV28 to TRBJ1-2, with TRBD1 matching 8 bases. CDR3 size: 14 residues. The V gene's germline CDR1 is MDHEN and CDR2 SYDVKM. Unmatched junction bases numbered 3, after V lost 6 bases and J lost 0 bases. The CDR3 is CASRGQDANYGYTF. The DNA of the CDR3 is TGTGCCAGCAGGGGACAGGATGCTAACTATGGCTACACCTTC.

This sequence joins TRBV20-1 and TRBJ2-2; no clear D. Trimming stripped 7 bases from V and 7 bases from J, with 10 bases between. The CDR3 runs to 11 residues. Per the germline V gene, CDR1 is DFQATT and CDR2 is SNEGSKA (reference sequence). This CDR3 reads CSVRGNGELFF. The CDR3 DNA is TGCAGTGTACGCGGTAACGGGGAGCTGTTTTTT.

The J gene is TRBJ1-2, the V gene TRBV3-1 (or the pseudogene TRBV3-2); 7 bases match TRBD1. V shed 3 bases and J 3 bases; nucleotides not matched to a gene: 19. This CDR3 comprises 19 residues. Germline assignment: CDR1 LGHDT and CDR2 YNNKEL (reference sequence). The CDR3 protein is CASSQTFRDSFPPHYGYTF. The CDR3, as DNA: TGTGCCAGCAGCCAGACCTTCCGGGACAGTTTCCCCCCCCACTATGGCTACACCTTC.

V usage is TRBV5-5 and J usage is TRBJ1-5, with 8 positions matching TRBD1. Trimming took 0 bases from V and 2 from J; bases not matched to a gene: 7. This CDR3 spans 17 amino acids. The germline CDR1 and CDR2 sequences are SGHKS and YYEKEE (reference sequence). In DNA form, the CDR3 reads TGTGCCAGCAGCTTGGGGACAGGGTGGGATGGCAATCAGCCCCAGCATTTT. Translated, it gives CASSLGTGWDGNQPQHF.

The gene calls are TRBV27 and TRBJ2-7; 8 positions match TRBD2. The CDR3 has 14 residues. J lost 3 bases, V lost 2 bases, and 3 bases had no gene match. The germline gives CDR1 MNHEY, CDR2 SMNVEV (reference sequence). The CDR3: CASSLRGTSYEQYF. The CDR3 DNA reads TGTGCCAGCAGTTTAAGGGGGACTAGCTACGAGCAGTACTTC.

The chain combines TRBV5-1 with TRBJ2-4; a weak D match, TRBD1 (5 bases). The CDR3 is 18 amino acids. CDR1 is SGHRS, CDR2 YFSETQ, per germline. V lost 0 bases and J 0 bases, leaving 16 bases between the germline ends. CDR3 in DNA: TGCGCCAGCAGCTTGGCTCCAGGGATTTTATTAGCCAAAAACATTCAGTACTTC. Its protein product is CASSLAPGILLAKNIQYF.

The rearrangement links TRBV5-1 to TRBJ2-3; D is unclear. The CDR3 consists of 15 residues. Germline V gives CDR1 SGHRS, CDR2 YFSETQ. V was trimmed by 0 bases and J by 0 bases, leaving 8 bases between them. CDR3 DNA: TGCGCCAGCAGCTTGGTTGCCAGTAGCACAGATACGCAGTATTTT. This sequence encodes CASSLVASSTDTQYF. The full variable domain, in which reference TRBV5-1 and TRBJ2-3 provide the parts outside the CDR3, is KAGVTQTPRYLIKTRGQQVTLSCSPISGHRSVSWYQQTPGQGLQFLFEYFSETQRNKGNFPGRFSGRQFSNSRSEMNVSTLELGDSALYLCASSLVASSTDTQYFGPGTRLTVL.

CDR3 sequence (DNA): TGTGCCAGCAAGATGGGGGACTATGGCTACACCTTC. Translation gives CASKMGDYGYTF. The rearrangement links TRBV6-5 to TRBJ1-2; D perhaps matches TRBD1 (5 bases). CDR1 is MNHEY and CDR2 is SVGAGI in the germline V gene. V shed 7 bases and J shed 3 bases, with 9 bases lying between them. The CDR3 runs 12 residues.